This T cell receptor (beta chain) was identified in a study of T cells in Graves' hyperthyroidism and ophthalmopathy. Across the whole study: Peripheral blood was acquired at first diagnosis, ahead of any therapy whatsoever. Study-level results: Ophthalmopathy was predicted by the model a median of 6.5 months ahead of onset. A model of 13 V-J pairs discriminated ophthalmopathy from stable hyperthyroidism.

This clonotype has more than one count but fewer than ten. Its cognate antigen is unknown. TCR beta CDR3 regions were amplified from RNA transcripts. HTBI primers were used for first-round RT-PCR of the TCR CDR3. TCRdb re-called the multiplex PCR reads through MiXCR, storing one row per CDR3 protein. The sample shows around 420,000 distinct CDR3 sequences, about 15% of them seen only once. The PBMCs were sourced from fresh peripheral blood (about 10 ml). The receptor was derived from a woman in her late teens or twenties with Graves' hyperthyroidism. Sequencing was done on a sample of blood.

The CDR3 sequence is CSAGGLAGGPGSTDTQYF. CDR3 DNA sequence: TGCAGTGCCGGCGGCCTAGCGGGAGGGCCAGGTAGCACAGATACGCAGTATTTT. The chain has TRBV20-1 and TRBJ2-3, with 12 bases aligning to TRBD2. CDR1 and CDR2 (germline): DFQATT, SNEGSKA (reference sequence). V lost 6 bases to trimming and J lost 0 bases; unmatched junction nucleotides: 13. This CDR3 is built from 18 residues.